These 12 T cell receptor beta chains originate from one sample sequenced in a study of blood T cell repertoires in COVID-19. Repertoires were generated with immunoSEQ multiplex PCR, while TCRdb's copy carries only in-frame clones and drops some. The table records over 45,000 clones, about 86% of them present only once. Sequences were obtained from peripheral blood. The origin of the receptors is a woman over 75 with acute or convalescent COVID-19.

The chain joins TRBV5-6 to TRBJ1-2; 7 bases are a match to TRBD1. The CDR3 loop spans 13 amino acids. In germline, CDR1 is SGHDT, CDR2 YYEEEE. Germline trimming cut 6 bases from V and 3 bases from J; bases unmatched to any gene: 5. The CDR3 loop reads CASTEGQYYGYTF. The CDR3, as DNA: TGTGCCAGCACCGAGGGACAGTACTATGGCTACACCTTC.

The rearrangement uses TRBV24-1 and TRBJ1-2; 8 bases are a match to TRBD1. Unmatched junction bases numbered 7, after V lost 4 bases and J lost 7 bases. CDR1 is KGHDR, CDR2 SFDVKD, per germline. The CDR3 sequence is 14 residues long. DNA for the CDR3: TGTGCCACCAGTGACTCCGGACAGGGATTTGGCTACACCTTC. It specifies CATSDSGQGFGYTF.

The rearrangement uses TRBV7-9 and TRBJ1-3; no clear D gene. Germline values: CDR1 SEHNR, CDR2 FQNEAQ (reference sequence). The V end lost 5 bases, the J end lost 2 bases, and 13 bases lay between the germline ends. The CDR3 contains 15 residues. CDR3 DNA: TGTGCCAGCAGCCCAGGAGCGGAAGCTGGAAACACCATATATTTT. Protein: CASSPGAEAGNTIYF. The entire variable domain, with the rest obtained from reference TRBV7-9 and TRBJ1-3, is as follows: DTGVSQNPRHKITKRGQNVTFRCDPISEHNRLYWYRQTLGQGPEFLTYFQNEAQLEKSRLLSDRFSAERPKGSFSTLEIQRTEQGDSAMYLCASSPGAEAGNTIYFGEGSWLTVV.

Only one count was recorded for this clone. The chain couples TRBV4-2 to TRBJ2-7; weak D call: TRBD1 (7 bases). The CDR3 sequence is 17 residues long. V was trimmed by 2 bases and J by 0 bases, leaving 17 bases between them. CDR1 is LGHNA and CDR2 is YNFKEQ in the germline V gene. The CDR3 sequence: CASSQRYAQGGSYEQYF. The DNA of the CDR3 is TGTGCCAGCAGCCAACGGTACGCTCAGGGGGGCTCCTACGAGCAGTACTTC.

The chain has TRBV5-1 and TRBJ1-1; D is unclear. This CDR3 contains 12 residues. V gave up 4 bases and J gave up 2 bases, with 6 bases separating them. Germline CDR1 and CDR2: SGHRS and YFSETQ. In nucleotides, the CDR3 is TGCGCCAGCAGCGCGAAAAACACTGAAGCTTTCTTT. It encodes CASSAKNTEAFF.

The chain combines TRBV2 with TRBJ2-2, with D tentatively TRBD1 (5 bases). Germline CDR1 SNHLY, CDR2 FYNNEI. V was shortened by 8 bases and J by 3 bases, with 13 bases between the two germline ends. The CDR3 totals 14 residues. CDR3 protein: CASSKKGDTGELFF. The CDR3 bases are TGTGCCAGCTCTAAAAAAGGGGACACCGGGGAGCTGTTTTTT.

The rearrangement links TRBV27 to TRBJ2-5, with D perhaps TRBD2 (6 bases). The CDR3 spans 15 residues. Germline values: CDR1 MNHEY, CDR2 SMNVEV (reference sequence). Between the trimmed V and J ends, which lost 0 bases and 2 bases, there was a span of 10 bases. This chain's CDR3 is CASSLSWGRQETQYF. Here the CDR3 DNA reads TGTGCCAGCAGTTTATCGTGGGGGAGGCAAGAGACCCAGTACTTC.

In this sample, this clone turned up once. The rearrangement links TRBV27 to TRBJ2-7; 8 positions match TRBD1. J was trimmed by 1 base and V by 3 bases; bases with no gene match: 5. The CDR3 length is 15 residues. Per germline, CDR1 MNHEY and CDR2 SMNVEV (reference sequence). In nucleotides, the CDR3 is TGTGCCAGCAGTTTGGGACAGGTGGGATCCTACGAGCAGTACTTC. Translated, it gives CASSLGQVGSYEQYF.

V is TRBV7-2 and J is TRBJ2-7; D may be TRBD2 (7 bases). Germline CDR1 reads SGHTA; CDR2 reads FQGNSA. With 0 bases removed from V and 3 bases from J, the gap between germline ends came to 12 bases. This CDR3 contains 15 residues. Written as DNA, the CDR3 is TGTGCCAGCAGCTTAGCGGGGGGGCGGGTCTACGAGCAGTACTTC. The encoded protein is CASSLAGGRVYEQYF.

V usage is TRBV29-1 and J usage is TRBJ2-5; D is possibly TRBD1 (6 bases). CDR1 SQVTM and CDR2 ANQGSEA come from the germline V gene. This CDR3 region has 15 residues. Trimming cost V 4 bases and J 1 base, with 16 bases left between them. The CDR3 DNA is TGCAGCGTTGCCCCCCCACAGGGTTCCCAAGAGACCCAGTACTTC. This encodes CSVAPPQGSQETQYF.

The chain employs TRBV7-9 and TRBJ2-7; D possibly corresponds to TRBD1 (6 bases). Per the germline V gene, CDR1 is SEHNR and CDR2 is FQNEAQ (reference sequence). This CDR3 spans 15 amino acids. The ends were cut back, 2 bases at V and 2 bases at J, with 13 bases in the middle. CDR3 DNA sequence: TGTGCCAGCAGCTTATCGCCAGGGGCGACCTACGAGCAGTACTTC. It translates to CASSLSPGATYEQYF. Supplemented by reference TRBV7-9 and TRBJ2-7, the full variable domain reads DTGVSQNPRHKITKRGQNVTFRCDPISEHNRLYWYRQTLGQGPEFLTYFQNEAQLEKSRLLSDRFSAERPKGSFSTLEIQRTEQGDSAMYLCASSLSPGATYEQYFGPGTRLTVT.

The rearrangement joins TRBV6-4 to TRBJ1-5, with D tentatively TRBD1 (6 bases). CDR1 MRHNA and CDR2 SNTAGT come from the germline V gene. The CDR3 covers 16 residues. The V and J ends lost 1 base and 4 bases respectively, with 14 bases between them. The chain's CDR3 is CASSDLPGHPNQPQHF. The CDR3 DNA reads as TGTGCCAGCAGTGACTTGCCGGGACACCCAAATCAGCCCCAGCATTTT.